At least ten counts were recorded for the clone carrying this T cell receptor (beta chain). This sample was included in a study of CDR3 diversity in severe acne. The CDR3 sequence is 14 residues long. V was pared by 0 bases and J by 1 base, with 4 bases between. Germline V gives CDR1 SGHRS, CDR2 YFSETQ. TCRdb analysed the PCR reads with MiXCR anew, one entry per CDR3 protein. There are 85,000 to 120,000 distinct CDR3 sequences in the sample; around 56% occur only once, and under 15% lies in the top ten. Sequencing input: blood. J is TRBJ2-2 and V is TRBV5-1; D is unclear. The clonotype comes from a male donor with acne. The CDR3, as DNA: TGCGCCAGCAGCTTGGGCAGGAACACCGGGGAGCTGTTTTTT. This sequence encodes CASSLGRNTGELFF.